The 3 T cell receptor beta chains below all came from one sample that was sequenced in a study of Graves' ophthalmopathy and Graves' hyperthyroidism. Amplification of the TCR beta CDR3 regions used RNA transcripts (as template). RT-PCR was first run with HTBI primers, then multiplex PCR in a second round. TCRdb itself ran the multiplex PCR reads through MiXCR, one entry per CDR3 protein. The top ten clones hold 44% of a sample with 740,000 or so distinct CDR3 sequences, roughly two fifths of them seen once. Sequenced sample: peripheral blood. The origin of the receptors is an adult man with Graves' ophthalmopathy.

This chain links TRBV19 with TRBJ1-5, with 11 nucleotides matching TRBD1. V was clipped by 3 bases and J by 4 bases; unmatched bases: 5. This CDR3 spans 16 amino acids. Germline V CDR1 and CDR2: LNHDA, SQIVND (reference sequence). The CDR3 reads CASSIAGQGGNQPQHF. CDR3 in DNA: TGTGCCAGTAGTATCGCGGGACAGGGGGGGAATCAGCCCCAGCATTTT.

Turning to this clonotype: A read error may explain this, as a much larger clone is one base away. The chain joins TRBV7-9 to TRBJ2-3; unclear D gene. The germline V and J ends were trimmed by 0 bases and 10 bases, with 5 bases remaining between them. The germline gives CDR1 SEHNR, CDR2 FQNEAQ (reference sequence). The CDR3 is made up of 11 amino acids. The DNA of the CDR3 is TGTGCCAGCAGCTTAGCCGATGCGCAGTATTTT. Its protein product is CASSLADAQYF.

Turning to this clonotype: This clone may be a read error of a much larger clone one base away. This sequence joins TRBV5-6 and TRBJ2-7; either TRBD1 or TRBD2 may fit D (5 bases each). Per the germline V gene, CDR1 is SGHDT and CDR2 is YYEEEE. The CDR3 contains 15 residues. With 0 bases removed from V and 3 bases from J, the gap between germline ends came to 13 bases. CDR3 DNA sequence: TGTGCCAGCAGCTTGGTCTCAGGGAGCTACTACGAGCAGTACTTC. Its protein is CASSLVSGSYYEQYF.